This T cell receptor (beta chain) was recorded in a study of control samples from healthy donors and cancer patients. Germline-derived CDR1 and CDR2 are SGHTA and FQGNSA. CDR3 length equals 11 residues. V lost 8 bases to trimming and J lost 6 bases, with 11 bases between them. Some clones are missing from TCRdb's copy, which holds only in-frame ones; the method was immunoSEQ multiplex PCR. The sample records about 190,000 clones, approximately 91% being singletons. What was sequenced was blood. The chain links TRBV7-2 to TRBJ2-7, with D perhaps matching TRBD2 (5 bases). The receptor was isolated from a man aged 25 to 40 in good health. The CDR3 sequence: CASLWGAEQYF. The CDR3 nucleotides read TGTGCCAGCCTTTGGGGAGCCGAGCAGTACTTC.